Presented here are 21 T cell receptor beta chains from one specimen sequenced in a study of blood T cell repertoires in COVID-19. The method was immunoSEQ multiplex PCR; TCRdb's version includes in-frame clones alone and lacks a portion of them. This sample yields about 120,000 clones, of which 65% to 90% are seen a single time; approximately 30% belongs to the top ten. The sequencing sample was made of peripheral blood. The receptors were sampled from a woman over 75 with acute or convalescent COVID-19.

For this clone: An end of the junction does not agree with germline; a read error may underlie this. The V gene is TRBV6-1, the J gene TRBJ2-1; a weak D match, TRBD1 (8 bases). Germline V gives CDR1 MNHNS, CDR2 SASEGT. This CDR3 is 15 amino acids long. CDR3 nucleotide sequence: TGTGCCAGCAGTAAAGCGGGACAGGCCTACAATGAGCAGTTCTTC. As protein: CASSKAGQAYNEQFF.

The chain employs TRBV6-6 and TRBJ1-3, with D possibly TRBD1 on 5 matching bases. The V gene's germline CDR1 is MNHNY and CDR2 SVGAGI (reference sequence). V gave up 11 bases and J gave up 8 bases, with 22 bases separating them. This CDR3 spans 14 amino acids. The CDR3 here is CAAIRLEGLHTIYF. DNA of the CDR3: TGTGCCGCCATCAGGCTGGAGGGGCTACACACCATATATTTT.

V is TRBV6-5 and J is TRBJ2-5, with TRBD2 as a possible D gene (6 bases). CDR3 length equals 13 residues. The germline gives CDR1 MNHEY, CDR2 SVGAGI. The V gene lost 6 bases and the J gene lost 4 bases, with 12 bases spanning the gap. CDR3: CASRDSGGETQYF. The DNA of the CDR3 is TGTGCCAGCAGGGATAGCGGTGGAGAGACCCAGTACTTC.

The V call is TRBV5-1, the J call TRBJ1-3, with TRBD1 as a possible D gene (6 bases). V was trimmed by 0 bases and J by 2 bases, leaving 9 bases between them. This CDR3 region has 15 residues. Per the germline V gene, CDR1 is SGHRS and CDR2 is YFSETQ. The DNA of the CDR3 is TGCGCCAGCAGCTTGGAGGGGGGGACTGGAAACACCATATATTTT. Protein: CASSLEGGTGNTIYF.

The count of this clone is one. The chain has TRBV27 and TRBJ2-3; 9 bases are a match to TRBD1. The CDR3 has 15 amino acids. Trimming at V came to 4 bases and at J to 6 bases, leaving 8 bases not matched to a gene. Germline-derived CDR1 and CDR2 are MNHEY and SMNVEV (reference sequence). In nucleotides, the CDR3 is TGTGCCAGCAGTTACTACAGGGGGCTGGTGGATACGCAGTATTTT. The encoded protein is CASSYYRGLVDTQYF.

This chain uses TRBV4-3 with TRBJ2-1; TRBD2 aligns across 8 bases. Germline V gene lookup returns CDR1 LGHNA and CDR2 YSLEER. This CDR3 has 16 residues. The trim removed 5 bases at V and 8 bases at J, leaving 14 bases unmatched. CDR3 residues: CASSYRAGGGIYEQFF. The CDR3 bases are TGCGCCAGCAGCTATAGGGCGGGGGGTGGTATATATGAGCAGTTCTTC.

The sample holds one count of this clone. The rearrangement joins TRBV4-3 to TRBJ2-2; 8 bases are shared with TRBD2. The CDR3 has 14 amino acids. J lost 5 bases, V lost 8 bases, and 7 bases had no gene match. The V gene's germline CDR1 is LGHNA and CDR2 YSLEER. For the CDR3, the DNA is TGCGCCAGCTCCCGGGAGGGCTGGACCGGGGAGCTGTTTTTT. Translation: CASSREGWTGELFF.

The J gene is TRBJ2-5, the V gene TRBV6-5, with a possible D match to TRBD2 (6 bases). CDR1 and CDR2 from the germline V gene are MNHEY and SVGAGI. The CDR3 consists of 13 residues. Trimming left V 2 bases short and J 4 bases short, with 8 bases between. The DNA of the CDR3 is TGTGCCAGCAGTTACCCCGGGGGAGAGACCCAGTACTTC. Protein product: CASSYPGGETQYF.

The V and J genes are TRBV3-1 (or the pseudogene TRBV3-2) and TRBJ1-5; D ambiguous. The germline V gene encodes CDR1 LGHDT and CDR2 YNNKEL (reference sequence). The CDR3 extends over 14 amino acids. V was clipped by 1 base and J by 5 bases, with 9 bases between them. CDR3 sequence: CASSQANDYQPQHF. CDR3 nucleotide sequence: TGTGCCAGCAGCCAAGCCAATGACTATCAGCCCCAGCATTTT.

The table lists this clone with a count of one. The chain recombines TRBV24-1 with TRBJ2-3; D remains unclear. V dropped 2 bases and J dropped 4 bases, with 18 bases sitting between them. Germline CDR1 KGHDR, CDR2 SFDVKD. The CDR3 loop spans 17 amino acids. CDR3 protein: CATSDYSSVLVPDTQYF. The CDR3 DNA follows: TGTGCCACCAGTGATTATAGCAGCGTTCTTGTACCAGATACGCAGTATTTT.

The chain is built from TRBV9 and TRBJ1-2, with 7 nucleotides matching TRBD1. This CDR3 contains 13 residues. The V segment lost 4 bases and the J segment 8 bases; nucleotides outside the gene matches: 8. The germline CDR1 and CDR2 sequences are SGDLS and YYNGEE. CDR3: CASSLGTARGYTF. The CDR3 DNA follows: TGTGCCAGCAGCCTAGGGACAGCGCGGGGCTACACCTTC.

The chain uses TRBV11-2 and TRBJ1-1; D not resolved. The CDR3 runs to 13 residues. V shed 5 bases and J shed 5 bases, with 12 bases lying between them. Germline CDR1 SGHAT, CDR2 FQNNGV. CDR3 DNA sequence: TGTGCCAGCAGCCAAAACCCGGGGACTGAAGCTTTCTTT. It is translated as CASSQNPGTEAFF.

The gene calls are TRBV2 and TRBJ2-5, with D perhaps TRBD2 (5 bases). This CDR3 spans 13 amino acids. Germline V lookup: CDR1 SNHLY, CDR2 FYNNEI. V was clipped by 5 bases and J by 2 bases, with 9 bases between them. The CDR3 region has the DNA TGTGCCAGCAGTCAACGGGGACAAGAGACCCAGTACTTC. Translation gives CASSQRGQETQYF.

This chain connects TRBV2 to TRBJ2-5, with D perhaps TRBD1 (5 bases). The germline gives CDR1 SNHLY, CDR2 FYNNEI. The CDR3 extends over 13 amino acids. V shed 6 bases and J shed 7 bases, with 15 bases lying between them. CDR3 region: CASRTEVRGTQYF. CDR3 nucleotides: TGTGCCAGCAGGACAGAAGTCCGTGGGACCCAGTACTTC.

The CDR3 region is CASSLLGGTDTQYF. Written as DNA, the CDR3 is TGTGCCAGCAGTTTATTGGGCGGCACAGATACGCAGTATTTT. The V gene is TRBV27, the J gene TRBJ2-3; D is unclear. Per the germline V gene, CDR1 is MNHEY and CDR2 is SMNVEV (reference sequence). V lost 1 base and J lost 1, with 6 bases in between. The CDR3 is made up of 14 amino acids.

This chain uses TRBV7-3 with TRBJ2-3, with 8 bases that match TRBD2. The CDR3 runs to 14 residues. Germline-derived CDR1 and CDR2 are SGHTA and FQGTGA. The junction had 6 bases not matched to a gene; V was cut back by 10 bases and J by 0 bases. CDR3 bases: TGTGCCACCAGAATAGCGGGGAGCACAGATACGCAGTATTTT. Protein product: CATRIAGSTDTQYF.

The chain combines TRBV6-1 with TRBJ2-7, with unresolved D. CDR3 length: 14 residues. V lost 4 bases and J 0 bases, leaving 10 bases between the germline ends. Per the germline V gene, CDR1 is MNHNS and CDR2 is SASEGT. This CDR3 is CASSGAALSYEQYF. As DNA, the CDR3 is TGTGCCAGCAGTGGAGCTGCGCTCTCCTACGAGCAGTACTTC.

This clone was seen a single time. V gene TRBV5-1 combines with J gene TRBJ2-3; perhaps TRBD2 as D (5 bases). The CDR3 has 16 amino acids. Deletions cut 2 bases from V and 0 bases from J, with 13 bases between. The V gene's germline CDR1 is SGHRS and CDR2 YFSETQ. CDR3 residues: CASSLAAAPSTDTQYF. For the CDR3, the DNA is TGCGCCAGCAGCTTAGCGGCGGCCCCAAGCACAGATACGCAGTATTTT.

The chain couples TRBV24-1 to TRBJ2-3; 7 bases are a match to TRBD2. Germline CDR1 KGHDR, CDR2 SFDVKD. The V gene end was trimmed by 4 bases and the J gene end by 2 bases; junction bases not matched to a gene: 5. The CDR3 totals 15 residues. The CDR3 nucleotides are TGTGCCACCAGTGAAGTAGGGAGGGCCACAGATACGCAGTATTTT. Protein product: CATSEVGRATDTQYF.

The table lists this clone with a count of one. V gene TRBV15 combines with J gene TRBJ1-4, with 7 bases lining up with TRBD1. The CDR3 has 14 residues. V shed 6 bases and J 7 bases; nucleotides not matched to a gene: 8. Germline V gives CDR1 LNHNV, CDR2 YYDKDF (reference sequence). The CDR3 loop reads CATRTTGVTEKLFF. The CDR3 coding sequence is TGTGCCACCAGGACCACAGGGGTCACTGAAAAACTGTTTTTT.

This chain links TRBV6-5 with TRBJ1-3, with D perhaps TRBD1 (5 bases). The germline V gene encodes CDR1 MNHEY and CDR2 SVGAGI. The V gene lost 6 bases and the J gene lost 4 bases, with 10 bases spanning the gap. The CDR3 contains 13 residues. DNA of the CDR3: TGTGCCAGCAGAAGTTCAGGGGGAAACACCATATATTTT. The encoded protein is CASRSSGGNTIYF.